This T cell receptor (beta chain) was captured in a study of T cell responses to AZD1222 COVID-19 vaccine. General study points: At baseline, seropositivity was found in only a handful of AZD1222 recipients. Clonal diversity was possibly underestimated; the donors were predominantly white British and more often female.

CDR1 is SGHDN and CDR2 is FVKESK in the germline V gene. The length of the CDR3 is 13 residues. J gave up 4 bases and V 5 bases, and 1 base lay outside the gene matches. The assay was immunoSEQ multiplex PCR, and TCRdb's table has in-frame clones only and misses some. The table has fewer than 150,000 clones, approximately 84% seen once. Worth noting for this clone: Its cognate antigen is unknown.

The clonotype was recovered from an adult in good health. This chain uses TRBV14 with TRBJ2-3, with 9 bases lining up with TRBD1. Specimen: peripheral blood, collected on day 0 of AZD1222 vaccination. CDR3 protein: CASSWDRADTQYF. DNA of the CDR3: TGTGCCAGCAGCTGGGACAGGGCAGATACGCAGTATTTT. The variable domain in full, completed from reference TRBV14 and TRBJ2-3, reads EAGVTQFPSHSVIEKGQTVTLRCDPISGHDNLYWYRRVMGKEIKFLLHFVKESKQDESGMPNNRFLAERTGGTYSTLKVQPAELEDSGVYFCASSWDRADTQYFGPGTRLTVL.